This TCR beta chain was sequenced during a study of T cell clonotyping in hematopoietic cell transplantation. Findings and caveats of the study: Few recipient clonotypes overlapped donors; over 97% were de novo at given depth. After transplant, recipient diversity fell while pathologically expanded clonotypes grew through day 180.

The CDR3 loop spans 14 amino acids. J was trimmed by 9 bases and V by 8 bases; bases with no gene match: 12. The germline CDR1 and CDR2 sequences are MNHNY and SVGAGI (reference sequence). Points on this clone: Antigen: not known.

Profiling relied on immunoSEQ multiplex PCR, and the TCRdb table lists in-frame clones only, not all of them. The table lists fewer than 50,000 clones, 94% of them singletons. The chain links TRBV6-6 to TRBJ2-1; 8 bases fit TRBD2. This sequence was found in a woman in her forties or fifties in good health. Some clones in this sample may be carry-over from other donors' samples. The sample consisted of peripheral blood mononuclear cells. CDR3 loop: CASGTQAGGFEQFF. CDR3 sequence (DNA): TGTGCCAGCGGCACCCAGGCGGGGGGTTTTGAGCAGTTCTTC.